This TCR beta chain was identified in a study of Ad26.COV2.S vaccination and SARS-CoV-2 variants (dated by TCRdb to the early 2020s). Broadly, across the study: Vaccine-arm donors came from COV1001, a multicentre, randomized, double-blind, placebo-controlled phase I-IIa trial of Ad26.COV2.S in healthy adults. Trial participants were randomized into five groups of five: low-dose or high-dose Ad26.COV2.S given once or twice, or placebo on both occasions. The specificity and breadth of SARS-CoV-2-reactive T cell receptors after Ad26.COV2.S vaccination were assessed by TCRbeta repertoire sequencing. Investigators remained blinded to trial group allocation during experiments and outcome assessment. The TCR-sequenced set comprised roughly 30 samples: some 20 Ad26.COV2.S vaccine recipients, 5 placebo recipients and 8 SARS-CoV-2 convalescent individuals. Ad26.COV2.S was given intramuscularly at 5x10^10 or 1x10^11 viral particles, as a single shot or as two shots 56 days apart.

Worth noting for this clone: Which antigen it targets is not known. No much larger clone exists at a distance of one base, and base qualities are not known.

The sample's treatment or condition label, decoded: around 19 received Ad26.COV2.S at low or high dose, single or two shots; five or six received placebo; per-sample allocation not given. Repertoires of vaccine and placebo recipients were sequenced from samples collected on day 63 after the first injection. In Cohort 1b, more than 20 adults aged 18-55 years were enrolled at a single site in Boston, USA, between 29 July and 7 August 2020. Ad26.COV2.S was a replication-incompetent adenovirus type 26 vector expressing a prefusion-stabilized SARS-CoV-2 spike protein from the original Wuhan strain. The immunoSEQ Assay was used to sequence TCRbeta CDR3 regions. After extraction, genomic DNA underwent amplification by bias-controlled multiplex PCR, followed by high-throughput sequencing. In the authors' own workflow: To quantify the absolute abundance of every unique TCRbeta CDR3 region, sequences were collapsed and filtered. T cell fraction was estimated by normalizing TCRbeta template counts to usable DNA, which was measured by amplifying reference genes present in all nucleated cells. Repertoire TCRs were annotated as SARS-CoV-2-specific by exact matching of V gene, CDR3 amino acid sequence and J gene to a known reactive TCR set. The reference SARS-CoV-2 TCR set was derived from MIRA and filtered for enrichment in COVID-19-positive ImmuneCODE repertoires, a step that removed public or cross-reactive TCRs. Using the MIRA antigens, annotated TCRs were further analysed by specific ORF or by position within an ORF. Depth was the summed frequency of annotated unique rearrangements, while breadth was defined as annotated unique rearrangements over total unique productive rearrangements. TCR breadth was compared between groups using two-sided Wilcoxon rank-sum tests. Imported from immuneACCESS, the table was reduced by TCRdb to in-frame sequences with V and J called. These copies leave out some clones; in studies compared against another copy, an unresolved V gene accounts for under half, and the cause of the remainder is not known. From that table come the V and J calls and clone size; the DNA was used to work out D and trimming. This sample holds about 350,000 clones; roughly 90% were observed only once. Of the sample, roughly 5% is held by the ten largest clones.

The study at large found these results: After vaccination, substantial breadth of spike-specific CD8+ and CD4+ T cell responses was reported. The study was not powered to compare responses between vaccine doses or regimens. Non-spike TCR breadth was comparable between vaccine and placebo recipients, consistent with the vaccine containing only spike. The authors noted that the TCR breadth and depth analyses may have underestimated total T cell responses. Spike-specific TCR breadth was higher in Ad26.COV2.S recipients than in placebo recipients (P = 0.0014).

V gives up 0 bases and J gives up 1 base, and the segment between their germline ends measures 7 bases. The CDR3 runs 14 amino acids, cysteine and phenylalanine included. Just the 42-base CDR3 DNA is kept, in frame starting at base 1. The germline V gene specifies SGDLS as CDR1 and YYNGEE as CDR2. Sequenced here: peripheral blood, sampled in a trial of Ad26.COV2.S vaccine versus placebo. The receptor was isolated from a person between 18 and 60 years old who received the Ad26.COV2.S COVID-19 vaccine or a placebo. The V and J genes are TRBV9 and TRBJ1-1; too little of a D gene remains to name it. The CDR3 protein is CASSVAYGNTEAFF. The DNA is as follows: TGTGCCAGCAGCGTAGCCTACGGGAACACTGAAGCTTTCTTT.